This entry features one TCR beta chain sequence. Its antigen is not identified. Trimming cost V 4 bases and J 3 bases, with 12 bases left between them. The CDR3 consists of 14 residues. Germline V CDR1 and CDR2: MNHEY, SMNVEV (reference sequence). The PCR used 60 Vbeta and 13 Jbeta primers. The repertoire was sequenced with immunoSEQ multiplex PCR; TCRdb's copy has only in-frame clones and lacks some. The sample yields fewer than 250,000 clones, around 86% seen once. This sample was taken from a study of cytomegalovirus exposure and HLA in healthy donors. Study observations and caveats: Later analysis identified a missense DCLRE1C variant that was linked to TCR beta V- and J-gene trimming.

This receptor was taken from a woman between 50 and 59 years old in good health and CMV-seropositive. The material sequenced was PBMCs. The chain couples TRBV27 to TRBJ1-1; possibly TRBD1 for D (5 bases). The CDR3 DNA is TGTGCCAGCAGTTCCACCAGGGTGGACACTGAAGCTTTCTTT. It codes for CASSSTRVDTEAFF.